This TCR beta chain was sequenced in a study of cytomegalovirus exposure and HLA in healthy donors. Across the study: Out of 350 to 400 genotyped donors, around 80% belonged to the Caucasian-associated ancestry cluster. The study, taken as a whole, reports: Per published reports, the classifier diagnosed cytomegalovirus status with high specificity and sensitivity.

Turning to this clone: What it recognizes is unknown.

Use of 60 Vbeta and 13 Jbeta primers characterized the PCR. Sequencing was performed with immunoSEQ multiplex PCR; in TCRdb, only in-frame clones are kept and a portion is missing. In the table there are 100,000 to 150,000 clones, 75% to 85% of which are singletons. Among the donors, all were healthy bone marrow donors. The sample was PBMCs. The clonotype was recovered from a woman in her 40s in good health and CMV-seronegative.

The CDR3: CASSLERGRAETQYF. CDR3 sequence (DNA): TGTGCCAGCAGCTTAGAGAGGGGGCGGGCGGAGACCCAGTACTTC. This chain connects TRBV7-9 to TRBJ2-5; 7 nucleotides align to TRBD1. Trimming cost V 1 base and J 5 bases; bases outside gene matches: 7. The CDR3 has 15 residues. Germline V gives CDR1 SEHNR, CDR2 FQNEAQ (reference sequence). Based on the CDR3 plus reference TRBV7-9 and TRBJ2-5, the full variable domain is DTGVSQNPRHKITKRGQNVTFRCDPISEHNRLYWYRQTLGQGPEFLTYFQNEAQLEKSRLLSDRFSAERPKGSFSTLEIQRTEQGDSAMYLCASSLERGRAETQYFGPGTRLLVL.